The rows below give T cell receptor beta chains drawn from one sample of a study of cytomegalovirus exposure and HLA in healthy donors. The data were produced by immunoSEQ multiplex PCR, yet TCRdb's version contains in-frame clones alone and is incomplete. The sample contains around 150,000 clones, approximately 80% of which appear only once. The sequenced sample consisted of PBMCs. The receptors shown here come from a man aged 25-45 years in good health and CMV-seronegative. CDR3s include the opening cysteine and the closing phenylalanine or tryptophan. A D gene is named only where the DNA matches it firmly. Where a row states a size, it is once, few, many or the class of an expanded clone; other rows omit it.

D: NA; V: TRBV28; size: few; J: TRBJ2-3; CDR3: CASSPGLRADTQYF; DNA: TGTGCCAGCAGTCCGGGACTCCGGGCAGATACGCAGTATTTT
D: NA; V: TRBV30; size: NA; J: TRBJ2-3; CDR3: CAWNSERDTQYF; DNA: TGTGCCTGGAATAGCGAGAGAGATACGCAGTATTTT
D: TRBD1; V: TRBV7-8; size: NA; J: TRBJ2-7; CDR3: CASSTRDSAYEQYF; DNA: TGTGCCAGCAGCACCAGGGACAGTGCCTACGAGCAGTACTTC
D: NA; V: TRBV7-9; size: NA; J: TRBJ2-5; CDR3: CSSSLNYQETQYF; DNA: TGTTCCAGCAGCTTAAACTACCAAGAGACCCAGTACTTC
D: TRBD1; V: TRBV10-3; size: NA; J: TRBJ2-1; CDR3: CAISSAGGAYNEQFF; DNA: TGTGCCATCAGTAGCGCAGGGGGCGCCTACAATGAGCAGTTCTTC
D: NA; V: TRBV7-9; size: few; J: TRBJ1-1; CDR3: CASSIDRNTEAFF; DNA: TGTGCCAGCAGCATCGACAGGAACACTGAAGCTTTCTTT
D: TRBD1; V: TRBV6-5; size: NA; J: TRBJ2-1; CDR3: CASSLPGTGGVFF; DNA: TGTGCCAGCAGCCTACCGGGGACAGGGGGTGTCTTCTTC
D: TRBD1; V: TRBV18; size: few; J: TRBJ1-4; CDR3: CASSPGQGEEKLFF; DNA: TGTGCCAGCTCACCGGGACAGGGGGAAGAAAAACTGTTTTTT
D: NA; V: TRBV28; size: NA; J: TRBJ2-4; CDR3: CASSLSSLAKNIQYF; DNA: TGTGCCAGCAGCCTCTCTAGTTTAGCCAAAAACATTCAGTACTTC
D: TRBD1; V: TRBV6-5; size: once; J: TRBJ1-5; CDR3: CASSSLGTGGNQPQHF; DNA: TGTGCCAGCAGTTCGCTCGGGACAGGGGGCAATCAGCCCCAGCATTTT
D: NA; V: TRBV6-1; size: NA; J: TRBJ1-2; CDR3: CASTIAVKGGYTF; DNA: TGTGCCAGCACCATAGCGGTCAAAGGGGGCTACACCTTC
D: NA; V: TRBV30; size: NA; J: TRBJ2-1; CDR3: CAWSVPKAEFYNEQFF; DNA: TGTGCCTGGAGTGTACCGAAAGCGGAGTTTTACAATGAGCAGTTCTTC
D: NA; V: TRBV5-1; size: NA; J: TRBJ2-3; CDR3: CASSLVLGAGTDTQYF; DNA: TGCGCCAGCAGCTTGGTTTTGGGGGCAGGCACAGATACGCAGTATTTT
D: NA; V: TRBV27; size: NA; J: TRBJ2-7; CDR3: CAIGRSGERQYF; DNA: TGTGCCATAGGGAGGTCCGGAGAAAGGCAGTACTTC
D: TRBD2; V: TRBV27; size: NA; J: TRBJ2-1; CDR3: CASSPRTSGYNEQFF; DNA: TGTGCCAGCAGTCCCAGGACTAGCGGGTACAATGAGCAGTTCTTC
D: NA; V: TRBV7-9; size: once; J: TRBJ1-6; CDR3: CASSSFGGATPMRHSPLHF; DNA: TGTGCCAGCAGCTCCTTCGGTGGAGCGACCCCCATGCGGCATTCACCCCTCCACTTT
D: TRBD1; V: TRBV5-5; size: NA; J: TRBJ2-3; CDR3: CASIQGVQGETDTQYF; DNA: TGTGCCAGCATCCAGGGGGTACAGGGGGAAACAGATACGCAGTATTTT
D: TRBD1; V: TRBV6-1; size: NA; J: TRBJ2-1; CDR3: CASTGQGWTYNEQFF; DNA: TGTGCCAGCACCGGACAGGGTTGGACCTACAATGAGCAGTTCTTC
D: NA; V: TRBV15; size: NA; J: TRBJ1-2; CDR3: CATSRGGSVYGYTF; DNA: TGTGCCACCAGCAGAGGAGGGTCCGTCTATGGCTACACCTTC
D: NA; V: TRBV7-9; size: NA; J: TRBJ2-7; CDR3: CASSLEAGSYEQYF; DNA: TGTGCCAGCAGCTTAGAGGCAGGCTCCTACGAGCAGTACTTC
D: TRBD2; V: TRBV2; size: NA; J: TRBJ2-7; CDR3: CASSSGVDEQYF; DNA: TGTGCCAGCAGCAGCGGGGTGGACGAGCAGTACTTC
D: NA; V: TRBV7-2; size: NA; J: TRBJ2-2; CDR3: CASNQGPGELFF; DNA: TGTGCCAGCAATCAGGGGCCCGGGGAGCTGTTTTTT
D: NA; V: TRBV25-1; size: once; J: TRBJ2-1; CDR3: CASRGTTARSYNEQFF; DNA: TGTGCCAGCAGGGGTACTACCGCCCGTTCCTACAATGAGCAGTTCTTC
D: TRBD2; V: TRBV10-1; size: NA; J: TRBJ2-1; CDR3: CASSEGLAGGSSYNEQFF; DNA: TGCGCCAGCAGTGAGGGACTAGCGGGAGGAAGTTCCTACAATGAGCAGTTCTTC
D: NA; V: TRBV5-6; size: NA; J: TRBJ2-1; CDR3: CASSLGRGEQFF; DNA: TGTGCCAGCAGCTTGGGCAGGGGTGAGCAGTTCTTC
D: NA; V: TRBV10-1; size: few; J: TRBJ2-3; CDR3: CASSAGQPGTDTQYF; DNA: TGCGCCAGCAGCGCCGGACAGCCCGGAACAGATACGCAGTATTTT
D: NA; V: TRBV28; size: NA; J: TRBJ1-1; CDR3: CASMGAAVTEAFF; DNA: TGTGCCAGCATGGGGGCAGCGGTCACTGAAGCTTTCTTT
D: NA; V: TRBV7-9; size: NA; J: TRBJ1-1; CDR3: CASSTTGNTEAFF; DNA: TGTGCCAGCAGCACGACAGGGAACACTGAAGCTTTCTTT
D: NA; V: TRBV28; size: NA; J: TRBJ1-4; CDR3: CASSSIVLRQAGNEKLFF; DNA: TGTGCCAGCAGTTCTATCGTTCTTAGGCAGGCGGGTAATGAAAAACTGTTTTTT
D: NA; V: TRBV5-8; size: NA; J: TRBJ2-5; CDR3: CASSLAGTRETQYF; DNA: TGTGCCAGCAGCTTGGCCGGGACTCGGGAGACCCAGTACTTC
D: TRBD1; V: TRBV2; size: NA; J: TRBJ2-5; CDR3: CASSGTGEETQYF; DNA: TGTGCCAGTTCCGGGACAGGGGAAGAGACCCAGTACTTC
D: TRBD2; V: TRBV5-6; size: once; J: TRBJ2-3; CDR3: CASSPLAGGVGRQYF; DNA: TGTGCCAGCAGCCCCTTAGCGGGAGGGGTTGGAAGGCAGTATTTT
D: NA; V: TRBV9; size: NA; J: TRBJ1-5; CDR3: CASSASVSNQPQHF; DNA: TGTGCCAGCAGCGCCTCAGTTAGCAATCAGCCCCAGCATTTT
D: NA; V: TRBV6-5; size: few; J: TRBJ1-1; CDR3: CASHPSGYTEAFF; DNA: TGTGCCAGCCACCCCTCAGGGTACACTGAAGCTTTCTTT
D: NA; V: TRBV7-9; size: NA; J: TRBJ1-2; CDR3: CASSFGTPNYGYTF; DNA: TGTGCCAGCAGCTTCGGGACACCTAACTATGGCTACACCTTC
D: NA; V: TRBV6-5; size: NA; J: TRBJ1-1; CDR3: CASSDNSLYTEAFF; DNA: TGTGCCAGCAGTGACAACTCTCTTTACACTGAAGCTTTCTTT
D: NA; V: TRBV18; size: once; J: TRBJ1-1; CDR3: CASSRGDLAEAFF; DNA: TGTGCCAGCTCACGAGGTGATTTGGCTGAAGCTTTCTTT
D: TRBD1; V: TRBV19; size: NA; J: TRBJ1-5; CDR3: CASSSGFIGTGGNQPQHF; DNA: TGTGCCAGTAGTTCAGGGTTTATCGGAACAGGGGGAAATCAGCCCCAGCATTTT
D: NA; V: TRBV19; size: NA; J: TRBJ2-7; CDR3: CASSPSAYSYEQYF; DNA: TGTGCCAGTAGCCCTAGCGCCTACTCCTACGAGCAGTACTTC
D: NA; V: TRBV5-1; size: NA; J: TRBJ1-4; CDR3: CASSLAAQATNEKLFF; DNA: TGCGCCAGCAGCTTGGCCGCACAGGCAACTAATGAAAAACTGTTTTTT
D: TRBD2; V: TRBV11-2; size: NA; J: TRBJ2-7; CDR3: CASSLYTSGYEQYF; DNA: TGTGCCAGCAGCTTATATACTAGCGGCTACGAGCAGTACTTC
D: TRBD2; V: TRBV7-2; size: NA; J: TRBJ2-2; CDR3: CASTPEASGGGELFF; DNA: TGTGCCAGCACACCTGAGGCTAGCGGAGGCGGGGAGCTGTTTTTT
D: NA; V: TRBV4-3; size: few; J: TRBJ2-2; CDR3: CASSQVNRLPLFF; DNA: TGCGCCAGCAGCCAAGTAAATAGACTCCCGCTGTTTTTT
D: TRBD1; V: TRBV6-1; size: few; J: TRBJ1-4; CDR3: CASSAAGTGREKLFF; DNA: TGTGCCAGCAGTGCCGCCGGGACAGGGCGGGAAAAACTGTTTTTT
D: NA; V: TRBV28; size: NA; J: TRBJ1-1; CDR3: CASSSPYPVGIVRDTEAFF; DNA: TGTGCCAGCAGTTCCCCATACCCCGTCGGAATTGTACGGGACACTGAAGCTTTCTTT
D: NA; V: TRBV13; size: NA; J: TRBJ1-5; CDR3: CASSLGRQPQHF; DNA: TGTGCCAGCAGCTTAGGCCGTCAGCCCCAGCATTTT
D: NA; V: TRBV18; size: few; J: TRBJ2-7; CDR3: CASSPDRYEQYF; DNA: TGTGCCAGCTCACCCGACAGGTACGAGCAGTACTTC
D: TRBD1; V: TRBV7-9; size: NA; J: TRBJ2-7; CDR3: CASRRTGAYEQYF; DNA: TGTGCCAGCAGACGGACAGGGGCATACGAGCAGTACTTC
D: TRBD1; V: TRBV2; size: NA; J: TRBJ2-1; CDR3: CASSEVAGQGMFF; DNA: TGTGCCAGCAGTGAAGTGGCAGGACAGGGGATGTTCTTC
D: TRBD2; V: TRBV5-1; size: NA; J: TRBJ2-1; CDR3: CASSLASASGEHEQFF; DNA: TGCGCCAGCAGCTTGGCCTCGGCTAGCGGGGAACATGAGCAGTTCTTC
D: NA; V: TRBV10-3; size: NA; J: TRBJ2-7; CDR3: CAISELRLQRPYEQYF; DNA: TGTGCCATCAGTGAGTTAAGACTTCAGAGGCCCTACGAGCAGTACTTC
D: NA; V: TRBV5-1; size: NA; J: TRBJ2-2; CDR3: CASSLAGAGNTGELFF; DNA: TGCGCCAGCAGCTTGGCCGGGGCGGGAAACACCGGGGAGCTGTTTTTT
D: NA; V: TRBV27; size: few; J: TRBJ1-5; CDR3: CASSPTSPDQPQHF; DNA: TGTGCCAGCAGTCCCACGAGCCCGGATCAGCCCCAGCATTTT
D: TRBD2; V: TRBV9; size: NA; J: TRBJ2-3; CDR3: CASSVDFSGRSDTQYF; DNA: TGTGCCAGCAGCGTAGATTTTAGCGGGAGGTCAGATACGCAGTATTTT
D: TRBD2; V: TRBV25-1; size: NA; J: TRBJ2-7; CDR3: CASKGTSERYEQYF; DNA: TGTGCCAGCAAAGGGACTAGCGAACGCTACGAGCAGTACTTC
D: NA; V: TRBV21-1; size: NA; J: TRBJ1-5; CDR3: CASSNRETGPRVQHF; DNA: TGTGCCAGCAGCAATAGGGAGACAGGGCCTCGGGTCCAGCATTTT